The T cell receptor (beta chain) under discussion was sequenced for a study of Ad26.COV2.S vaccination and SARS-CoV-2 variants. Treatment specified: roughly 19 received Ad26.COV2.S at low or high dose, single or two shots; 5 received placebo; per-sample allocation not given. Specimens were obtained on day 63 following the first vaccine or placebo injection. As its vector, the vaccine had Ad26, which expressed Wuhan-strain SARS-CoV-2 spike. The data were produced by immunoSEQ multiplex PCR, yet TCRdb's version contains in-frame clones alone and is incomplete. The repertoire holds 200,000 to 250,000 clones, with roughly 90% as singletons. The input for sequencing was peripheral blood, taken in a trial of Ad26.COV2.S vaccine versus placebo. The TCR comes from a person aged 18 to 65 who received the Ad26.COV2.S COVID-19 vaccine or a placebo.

CDR3 in amino acids: CASRPWEAEAFF. DNA of the CDR3: TGTGCCAGCAGACCCTGGGAGGCTGAAGCTTTCTTT. J is TRBJ1-1 and V is TRBV28, with D hard to call. Germline V gene data show CDR1 as MDHEN and CDR2 as SYDVKM. Trimming pared 6 bases from V and 6 bases from J, leaving 11 bases between. CDR3 length equals 12 residues.